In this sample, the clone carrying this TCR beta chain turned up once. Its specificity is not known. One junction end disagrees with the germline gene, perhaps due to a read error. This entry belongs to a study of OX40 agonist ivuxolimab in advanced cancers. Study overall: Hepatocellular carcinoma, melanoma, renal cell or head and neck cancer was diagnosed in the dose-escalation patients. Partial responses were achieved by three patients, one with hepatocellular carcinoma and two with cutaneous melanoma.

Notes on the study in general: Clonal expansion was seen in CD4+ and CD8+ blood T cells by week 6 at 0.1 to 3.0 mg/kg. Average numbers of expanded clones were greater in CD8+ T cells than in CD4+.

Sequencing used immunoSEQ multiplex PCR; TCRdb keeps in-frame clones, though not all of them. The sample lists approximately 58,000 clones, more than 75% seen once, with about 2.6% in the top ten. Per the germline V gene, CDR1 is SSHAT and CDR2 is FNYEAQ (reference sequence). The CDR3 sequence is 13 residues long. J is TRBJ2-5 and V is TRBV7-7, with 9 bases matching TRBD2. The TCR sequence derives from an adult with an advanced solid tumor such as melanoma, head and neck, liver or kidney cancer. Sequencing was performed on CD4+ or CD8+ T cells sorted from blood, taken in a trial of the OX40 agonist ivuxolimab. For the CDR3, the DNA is TGTGCTAGCAGCTTAGCGGGGGCAGAGACCCAGTACTTC. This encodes CASSLAGAETQYF.